Following are 32 T cell receptor beta chains from one sample sequenced in a study of blood T cell repertoires in COVID-19. Clones were sequenced by immunoSEQ multiplex PCR, and TCRdb holds only the in-frame ones, with some missing. The sample lists under 300,000 clones, around three quarters occurring once. Sequences were obtained from peripheral blood. These receptors originate from a woman of 80 years or more with acute or convalescent COVID-19.

V is TRBV6-5 and J is TRBJ1-1, with D possibly TRBD1 on 5 matching bases. Trimming took 0 bases from V and 0 from J, leaving 8 bases between them. Germline V CDR1 and CDR2: MNHEY, SVGAGI. This CDR3 spans 15 amino acids. The DNA of the CDR3 is TGTGCCAGCAGTTACTCTCCAGGGTTGAACACTGAAGCTTTCTTT. The encoded protein is CASSYSPGLNTEAFF.

This chain links TRBV5-8 with TRBJ2-1; possible D gene TRBD2, 5 bases. CDR1 and CDR2 (germline): SGHTS, YDEGEE. The CDR3 contains 16 residues. The germline V and J ends were trimmed by 2 bases and 7 bases, with 19 bases remaining between them. The CDR3 here is CASSFPKQAGKNEQFF. The CDR3 DNA reads TGTGCCAGCAGCTTCCCGAAGCAGGCCGGGAAAAATGAGCAGTTCTTC.

This chain links TRBV2 with TRBJ1-1, with TRBD1 identical over 7 bases. Germline CDR1 is SNHLY and CDR2 is FYNNEI. The CDR3 runs 14 residues. Trimming cost V 7 bases and J 1 base; bases outside gene matches: 6. CDR3: CASTRRTGNTEAFF. In DNA form, the CDR3 reads TGTGCCAGCACCAGAAGGACAGGGAACACTGAAGCTTTCTTT. The full variable domain, with the rest looked up from reference TRBV2 and TRBJ1-1, is EPEVTQTPSHQVTQMGQEVILRCVPISNHLYFYWYRQILGQKVEFLVSFYNNEISEKSEIFDDQFSVERPDGSNFTLKIRSTKLEDSAMYFCASTRRTGNTEAFFGQGTRLTVV.

J is TRBJ2-1 and V is TRBV7-9; 9 bases fit TRBD2. The V segment lost 3 bases and the J segment 9 bases; nucleotides outside the gene matches: 12. The CDR3 is 16 amino acids. CDR1 is SEHNR, CDR2 FQNEAQ, per germline (reference sequence). The DNA for the CDR3 is TGTGCCAGCAGCTTCGCGGGCGGGGGGGCGTCGGGTGAGCAGTTCTTC. Translating gives CASSFAGGGASGEQFF.

Only a few counts were recorded for this clone. This chain connects TRBV6-1 to TRBJ1-2, with D hard to call. V gave up 2 bases and J gave up 4 bases, with 8 bases separating them. The germline gives CDR1 MNHNS, CDR2 SASEGT. The CDR3 runs 13 residues. The CDR3 protein is CASSEFGSYGYTF. CDR3 in DNA: TGTGCCAGCAGTGAATTCGGGTCCTATGGCTACACCTTC.

The CDR3 region is CASSLLAGGKETQYF. CDR3 nucleotide sequence: TGTGCCAGCAGCTTATTAGCGGGGGGGAAAGAGACCCAGTACTTC. The chain employs TRBV7-3 and TRBJ2-5; TRBD2 aligns across 11 bases. CDR3 length equals 15 residues. The ends lost 2 bases at V and 3 bases at J; junction bases unmatched: 2. Germline V gene lookup returns CDR1 SGHTA and CDR2 FQGTGA.

V and J are TRBV3-1 (or the pseudogene TRBV3-2) and TRBJ2-1; D call uncertain. The germline V and J ends were trimmed by 2 bases and 0 bases, with 17 bases remaining between them. Germline CDR1 is LGHDT and CDR2 is YNNKEL (reference sequence). CDR3 length equals 18 residues. The CDR3 nucleotides are TGTGCCAGCAGCCAACTTCTCCGTCGAGGAAGCTCCTACAATGAGCAGTTCTTC. Translation gives CASSQLLRRGSSYNEQFF.

The rearrangement joins TRBV11-1 to TRBJ1-6; 8 nucleotides line up with TRBD1. The CDR3 totals 15 residues. The germline CDR1 and CDR2 sequences are SGHAT and FQDESV (reference sequence). Germline trimming cut 6 bases from V and 6 bases from J; bases unmatched to any gene: 7. CDR3 loop: CASRGRGRANSPLHF. CDR3 sequence (DNA): TGTGCCAGCAGGGGCAGGGGGCGTGCTAATTCACCCCTCCACTTT.

This clone was seen at least ten times. The chain is built from TRBV5-4 and TRBJ1-6; D is ambiguous. Per the germline V gene, CDR1 is SGHNT and CDR2 is YYREEE (reference sequence). V dropped 0 bases and J dropped 11 bases, with 15 bases sitting between them. The CDR3 runs 15 residues. The CDR3 loop reads CASSLAGQALTPLHF. The CDR3 bases are TGTGCCAGCAGCTTGGCTGGCCAGGCCTTAACACCCCTCCACTTT.

The sample holds one count of this clone. The J gene is TRBJ1-2, the V gene TRBV3-1 (or the pseudogene TRBV3-2); no firm D call. Trimming stripped 1 base from V and 4 bases from J, with 10 bases between. The germline gives CDR1 LGHDT, CDR2 YNNKEL (reference sequence). The CDR3 is 14 residues long. CDR3 DNA sequence: TGTGCCAGCAGCCAAGTGTATACAGCCTATGGCTACACCTTC. Protein product: CASSQVYTAYGYTF.

The V and J genes are TRBV15 and TRBJ1-3; the match to TRBD1 covers 10 bases. This CDR3 is built from 17 residues. The ends lost 3 bases at V and 4 bases at J; junction bases unmatched: 9. From germline, CDR1 is LNHNV and CDR2 YYDKDF (reference sequence). The CDR3 DNA is TGTGCCACCAGCAGCCGGGACAGGGGTAGGTCCGGAAACACCATATATTTT. Its translation: CATSSRDRGRSGNTIYF. Variable domain in full (rest from reference TRBV15 and TRBJ1-3): DAMVIQNPRYQVTQFGKPVTLSCSQTLNHNVMYWYQQKSSQAPKLLFHYYDKDFNNEADTPDNFQSRRPNTSFCFLDIRSPGLGDTAMYLCATSSRDRGRSGNTIYFGEGSWLTVV.

The chain links TRBV4-1 to TRBJ2-1; TRBD2 aligns across 9 bases. V lost 0 bases and J lost 4; bases outside the gene matches: 7. CDR3 length: 17 amino acids. Germline V gene lookup returns CDR1 MGHRA and CDR2 YSYEKL. The CDR3 region is CASSQDRASGVYNEQFF. DNA for the CDR3: TGCGCCAGCAGCCAAGATCGGGCTAGCGGGGTTTACAATGAGCAGTTCTTC.

This clone was recorded a few times. The chain couples TRBV11-2 to TRBJ1-2; 11 positions match TRBD1. Germline V lookup: CDR1 SGHAT, CDR2 FQNNGV. V was pared by 1 base and J by 6 bases, with 4 bases of the junction left unmatched. The CDR3 consists of 15 residues. CDR3 in amino acids: CASSLVGQGVDGYTF. DNA of the CDR3: TGTGCCAGCAGCTTAGTGGGACAGGGGGTCGATGGCTACACCTTC. Combining the CDR3 with reference TRBV11-2 and TRBJ1-2 gives the whole variable domain EAGVAQSPRYKIIEKRQSVAFWCNPISGHATLYWYQQILGQGPKLLIQFQNNGVVDDSQLPKDRFSAERLKGVDSTLKIQPAKLEDSAVYLCASSLVGQGVDGYTFGSGTRLTVV.

V is TRBV5-1 and J is TRBJ2-7, with 12 bases aligning to TRBD2. The CDR3 is made up of 14 amino acids. Germline CDR1 and CDR2: SGHRS and YFSETQ. J gave up 7 bases and V 0 bases, and 2 bases lay outside the gene matches. The CDR3 DNA is TGCGCCAGCAGCTTGGGACTAGCGGGAGTAGAGCAGTACTTC. Its protein is CASSLGLAGVEQYF.

The rearrangement joins TRBV29-1 to TRBJ2-5, with 9 bases that match TRBD1. This CDR3 contains 15 residues. CDR1 is SQVTM, CDR2 ANQGSEA, per germline. V gave up 5 bases and J gave up 4 bases; unmatched junction bases: 11. The chain's CDR3 is CSVSSNRGRGETQYF. DNA for the CDR3: TGCAGCGTTTCCTCCAACAGGGGGCGCGGAGAGACCCAGTACTTC. Full variable domain (outside the CDR3, taken from reference TRBV29-1 and TRBJ2-5): SAVISQKPSRDICQRGTSLTIQCQVDSQVTMMFWYRQQPGQSLTLIATANQGSEATYESGFVIDKFPISRPNLTFSTLTVSNMSPEDSSIYLCSVSSNRGRGETQYFGPGTRLLVL.

This chain connects TRBV5-4 to TRBJ2-5; 8 bases match TRBD1. Germline V CDR1 and CDR2: SGHNT, YYREEE (reference sequence). This CDR3 contains 16 residues. The V and J ends lost 4 bases and 1 base, in that order; junction bases with no gene match: 9. The CDR3 protein is CASSPTGDRAQETQYF. DNA for the CDR3: TGTGCCAGCAGCCCGACAGGGGATAGGGCCCAAGAGACCCAGTACTTC.

DNA for the CDR3: TGTGCCAGCTCACCACCGACGGGGGTATGGGAGACCCAGTACTTC. It specifies CASSPPTGVWETQYF. The chain combines TRBV18 with TRBJ2-5, with a weak D call TRBD2 (6 bases). V gave up 0 bases and J gave up 5 bases, with 13 bases separating them. The germline gives CDR1 KGHSH, CDR2 LQKENI. This CDR3 contains 15 residues.

The chain links TRBV10-2 to TRBJ2-4, with 10 bases lining up with TRBD2. The CDR3 consists of 14 residues. Germline assignment: CDR1 WSHSY and CDR2 SAAADI. V dropped 5 bases and J dropped 7; count of bases not matched to a gene: 5. The CDR3, as DNA: TGCGCCAGCAGTAGCGGGAGGGGAGGGAACATTCAGTACTTC. Encoded protein: CASSSGRGGNIQYF.

This clone was counted a few times. The V and J genes are TRBV4-1 and TRBJ1-6; 7 bases align to TRBD1. V dropped 3 bases and J dropped 14; count of bases not matched to a gene: 7. This CDR3 contains 13 residues. In germline, CDR1 is MGHRA, CDR2 YSYEKL. In DNA form, the CDR3 reads TGCGCCAGCAGCCATCCGGGACAGACGTCCCTCCACTTT. It encodes CASSHPGQTSLHF.

The chain has TRBV9 and TRBJ1-2; D is ambiguous. CDR3 length: 14 amino acids. Germline V gives CDR1 SGDLS, CDR2 YYNGEE. V lost 0 bases and J 4 bases, leaving 10 bases between the germline ends. The CDR3 sequence is CASSVGVTPYGYTF. As DNA, the CDR3 is TGTGCCAGCAGCGTAGGGGTGACACCCTATGGCTACACCTTC. Looking up the rest from reference TRBV9 and TRBJ1-2 gives the full variable domain: DSGVTQTPKHLITATGQRVTLRCSPRSGDLSVYWYQQSLDQGLQFLIQYYNGEERAKGNILERFSAQQFPDLHSELNLSSLELGDSALYFCASSVGVTPYGYTFGSGTRLTVV.

The J gene is TRBJ1-1, the V gene TRBV19; the D gene is possibly TRBD1 (5 bases). The CDR3 sequence is 12 residues long. Germline V gene lookup returns CDR1 LNHDA and CDR2 SQIVND (reference sequence). V lost 7 bases to trimming and J lost 1 base, with 7 bases between them. The CDR3 here is CASKQANTEAFF. CDR3 DNA: TGTGCCAGTAAACAGGCGAACACTGAAGCTTTCTTT.

V usage is TRBV6-6 and J usage is TRBJ2-2; 8 nucleotides match TRBD1. Unmatched junction bases numbered 8, after V lost 6 bases and J lost 8 bases. Per the germline V gene, CDR1 is MNHNY and CDR2 is SVGAGI (reference sequence). This CDR3 comprises 14 residues. Written as DNA, the CDR3 is TGTGCCAGCAGATTGGGACAGGAAAGGGGGGAGCTGTTTTTT. Its protein product is CASRLGQERGELFF.

The DNA for the CDR3 is TGTGCCAGCAGTTACCTGGGGAGCAACACTGAAGCTTTCTTT. Translation: CASSYLGSNTEAFF. The chain employs TRBV6-2 or TRBV6-3 and TRBJ1-1; D is unclear. Trimming left V 2 bases short and J 2 bases short, with 9 bases between. This CDR3 spans 14 amino acids. Germline-derived CDR1 and CDR2 are MNHEY and SVGEGT.

The chain recombines TRBV6-5 with TRBJ1-2, with D possibly being TRBD1 (5 bases). The CDR3 length is 15 residues. From germline, CDR1 is MNHEY and CDR2 SVGAGI. Trimming removed 0 bases from V and 3 bases from J, with 11 bases in between. CDR3 nucleotides: TGTGCCAGCAGTTACTCGGGGGGGGGATACTATGGCTACACCTTC. Protein product: CASSYSGGGYYGYTF.

V is TRBV7-7 and J is TRBJ1-3, with D tentatively TRBD1 (6 bases). CDR1 and CDR2 from the germline V gene are SSHAT and FNYEAQ (reference sequence). The V gene lost 5 bases and the J gene lost 4 bases, with 9 bases spanning the gap. The CDR3 contains 13 residues. The CDR3 bases are TGTGCCAGCAGCACAGGGTTAGGAAACACCATATATTTT. This sequence encodes CASSTGLGNTIYF.

The rearrangement joins TRBV12-2 to TRBJ2-2; the listed D gene, TRBD2, was not tested against the DNA. TRBV12-2 is labeled a pseudogene. This CDR3 spans 19 amino acids. The CDR3: CASRLPPGLAGTNTGELFF. CDR3 DNA sequence: TGTGCAAGTCGCTTGCCCCCGGGACTAGCGGGGACGAACACCGGGGAGCTGTTTTTT.

This clone has only one observation. This rearrangement joins TRBV6-5 to TRBJ1-1; D is perhaps TRBD1 (6 bases). This CDR3 is built from 13 residues. V lost 6 bases to trimming and J lost 1 base, with 9 bases between them. Germline V CDR1 and CDR2: MNHEY, SVGAGI. Written as DNA, the CDR3 is TGTGCCAGCAGGACAGGTGGGAACACTGAAGCTTTCTTT. Residues: CASRTGGNTEAFF.

The gene calls are TRBV9 and TRBJ1-1, with 7 positions matching TRBD1. Trimming at V came to 4 bases and at J to 5 bases, leaving 17 bases not matched to a gene. The length of the CDR3 is 17 residues. Per germline, CDR1 SGDLS and CDR2 YYNGEE. DNA of the CDR3: TGTGCCAGCAGCCCCCGTTCTACCCCAGGGGGGAGGACTGAAGCTTTCTTT. Protein product: CASSPRSTPGGRTEAFF.

The chain recombines TRBV19 with TRBJ1-5; 7 bases are shared with TRBD1. CDR1 and CDR2 from the germline V gene are LNHDA and SQIVND (reference sequence). Trimming cost V 5 bases and J 5 bases; bases outside gene matches: 12. The CDR3 spans 16 residues. This chain's CDR3 is CASSPQRRDRDQPQHF. The CDR3 region has the DNA TGTGCCAGTAGTCCACAAAGAAGGGACAGAGATCAGCCCCAGCATTTT. Using reference TRBV19 and TRBJ1-5 for the parts outside the CDR3, the full variable domain is DGGITQSPKYLFRKEGQNVTLSCEQNLNHDAMYWYRQDPGQGLRLIYYSQIVNDFQKGDIAEGYSVSREKKESFPLTVTSAQKNPTAFYLCASSPQRRDRDQPQHFGDGTRLSIL.

The sample holds a few counts of this clone. The rearrangement joins TRBV2 to TRBJ1-1; the D gene is possibly TRBD1 (6 bases). The CDR3 is 15 amino acids. Trimming took 8 bases from V and 1 from J, leaving 17 bases between them. In germline, CDR1 is SNHLY, CDR2 FYNNEI. CDR3: CASQVKDSGNTEAFF. The CDR3 nucleotides read TGTGCCAGCCAGGTTAAGGACAGTGGGAACACTGAAGCTTTCTTT.

The chain carries TRBV28 and TRBJ1-2; TRBD1 aligns across 11 bases. CDR3 size: 16 residues. Germline assignment: CDR1 MDHEN and CDR2 SYDVKM. V gave up 8 bases and J gave up 1 base; unmatched junction bases: 9. The DNA of the CDR3 is TGTGCCAGCGGAACCGGGACAGGGGGATATAACTATGGCTACACCTTC. This translates into CASGTGTGGYNYGYTF.

This clone is labeled as medium-sized. This chain connects TRBV11-2 to TRBJ2-2; possible D gene TRBD1, 5 bases. CDR3 length: 17 amino acids. Germline V lookup: CDR1 SGHAT, CDR2 FQNNGV. Trimming stripped 5 bases from V and 6 bases from J, with 22 bases between. The CDR3 coding sequence is TGTGCCAGCAGCCCCGAAACCAGGGTATTCGTCCCCGGGGAGCTGTTTTTT. It yields the protein CASSPETRVFVPGELFF.